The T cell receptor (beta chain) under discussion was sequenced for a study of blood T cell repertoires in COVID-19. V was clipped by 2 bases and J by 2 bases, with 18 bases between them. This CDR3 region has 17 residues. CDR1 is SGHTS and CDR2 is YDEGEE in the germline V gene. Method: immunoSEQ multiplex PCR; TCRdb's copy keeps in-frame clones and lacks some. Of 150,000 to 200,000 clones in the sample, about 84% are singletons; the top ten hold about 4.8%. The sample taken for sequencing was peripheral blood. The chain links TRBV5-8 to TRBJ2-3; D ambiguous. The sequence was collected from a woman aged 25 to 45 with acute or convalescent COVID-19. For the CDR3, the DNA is TGTGCCAGCAGCTTTGGAGACCGACGGAAATCCACAGATACGCAGTATTTT. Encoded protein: CASSFGDRRKSTDTQYF.